This TCR beta chain was sequenced in a study of control samples from healthy donors and cancer patients. The sample holds a few counts of this clone. Deletions cut 6 bases from V and 4 bases from J, with 21 bases between. Germline values: CDR1 SNHLY, CDR2 FYNNEI. This CDR3 contains 16 residues. The assay was immunoSEQ multiplex PCR, and TCRdb's table has in-frame clones only and misses some. Of more than 95,000 clones in the sample, 80% to 90% were seen once. This sequence was found in a woman aged 50 to 65 with colorectal cancer. The chain joins TRBV2 to TRBJ1-2, with D unresolved. Sample: PBMCs. DNA of the CDR3: TGTGCCAGCAGGGAAAATCGGGGAACAGTGGGCTATGGCTACACCTTC. It translates to CASRENRGTVGYGYTF.